This T cell receptor beta chain came from a study of blood T cell repertoires in COVID-19. Study-wide background: The United States, Italy and Spain were the sources of the acute and convalescent COVID-19 samples. PBMCs, B-cell-depleted T cells, or T cells provided the cDNA or gDNA that made up the material.

Authors' processing steps: Reference gene primers were amplified, and this amplification served to estimate nucleated cell counts. TCRdb's copy holds only in-frame clones and misses some; the assay was immunoSEQ multiplex PCR. The V and J calls and clone size are taken from that table; D and trimming were inferred from the DNA. The repertoire holds tens of thousands of clones, with around nine tenths as singletons. The CDR3 sequence is 14 residues long. Looked up from germline, CDR1 is LNHNV and CDR2 is YYDKDF (reference sequence). With 0 bases removed from V and 8 bases from J, the gap between germline ends came to 13 bases.

Sequencing input: peripheral blood. The clonotype was recovered from a woman aged 60-75 years with COVID-19, enrolled during active disease. V usage is TRBV15 and J usage is TRBJ1-2; D is uncertain. Written as DNA, the CDR3 is TGTGCCACCAGCAGAGATTCCTCCCATCGGGGCTACACCTTC. Its translation is CATSRDSSHRGYTF.